Below, one T cell receptor beta chain is given with its context. The antigen remains undetermined. Sequencing was performed with immunoSEQ multiplex PCR; in TCRdb, only in-frame clones are kept and a portion is missing. The sample holds fewer than 90,000 clones, roughly 93% seen once. The CDR3 sequence is 12 residues long. Trimming shortened V by 6 bases and J by 4 bases, and 10 bases separated the two germline ends. Germline-derived CDR1 and CDR2 are GTSNPN and SVGIG (reference sequence). This sample is drawn from a study of graft-versus-host responses after intestinal transplantation. General study results and limits: There were GvH clones found in recipient marrow, and some of them appeared first in ileum or blood. An association linked early post-transplant HvG declines with peak circulating GvH clone levels.

The chain uses TRBV30 and TRBJ1-3; D is unresolved. This specimen was unstimulated CD4+ T cells sorted from spleen or lymph node cells, taken before transplant. The source is a human donor who was the organ donor for an intestinal transplant. CDR3: CACRPSGNTIYF. As DNA, the CDR3 is TGTGCCTGTCGCCCCTCAGGAAACACCATATATTTT.